A single T cell receptor (beta chain) is shown here with its context. Its recognized antigen is unknown. Qualities for individual bases were not recorded, and no much larger clone is one base off. This sample was taken from a study of shared clonotypes between healthy human individuals (dated by TCRdb to between 2020 and 2021). Background on the whole study: A few men and two women, aged 18 to 49 years, made up the cohort. Per donor, three plates each were used for CD4 naive and CD4 memory, two for CD8 naive, and one for CD8 memory. The study deeply sequenced blood TCR repertoires of about 5 healthy adults to estimate repertoire size and the extent of clonotype sharing between individuals. To increase sequencing depth and limit assay-specific biases, TCR repertoire library preparation and sequencing were carried out by different laboratories using diverse techniques. Per donor, leukapheresis produced somewhere between about 0.94 and 9.5 billion PBMCs. Overall study results and their limits: Pairwise subsampling indicated that sequencing depth was expected to affect the degree of clonotype sharing among donors. Incomplete sequencing was indicated by rarefaction of sorted-subset datasets, despite the large sequencing depth. The small number of donors limited the genetic and exposure-history diversity represented. About 5% of naive CD4, around 3.5% of naive CD8, around 2.3% of memory CD4, and about 0.4% of memory CD8 clonotypes were shared across a few donors. Naive subsets generally had larger estimated clonotype richness than memory subsets did. Sampling was limited to blood, and TCR repertoires in tissue likely differ from TCR repertoires in blood. Higher generation probabilities were observed for clonotypes shared by all four sorted-subset donors than for non-shared clonotypes.

The CDR3 measures 13 amino acids from cysteine to phenylalanine. Just the 39-base CDR3 DNA is kept, in frame starting at base 1. Sequences SEHNR (CDR1) and FQNEAQ (CDR2) are obtained from the germline V gene (reference sequence). A distance of 11 bases separates the germline ends of V and J, which lose 1 base and 8 bases respectively. Healthy HIV-negative adults with no recently reported acute infections or vaccinations were included as donors. Every donor was a Caucasian adult residing in Nashville, Tennessee, USA. CD4+ T cells were enriched by magnetic negative selection; naive cells were then positively selected on CD45RA, and the negative fraction formed the memory subset. Blood was collected by leukapheresis, and PBMCs were isolated by Ficoll-Histopaque density gradient centrifugation and then cryopreserved in liquid nitrogen vapor phase. Purity and quantity of every magnetically sorted T cell population were checked by analytical flow cytometry. Genomic DNA was isolated from every sorted fraction and measured by UV absorbance on a Nanodrop 2000c.

TCR CDR3 regions were amplified from genomic DNA by multiplex PCR using the deep immunoSEQ assay. For each cell subset, the extracted genomic DNA was distributed evenly across all wells of several immunoSEQ 96-well plates, and each plate served as one replicate. For sorted subsets, approximately 190 ng of genomic DNA, equivalent to roughly 30,000 T cell genomes, went into each replicate PCR. Purified libraries were quantified with a Qubit 3.0 fluorometer, sized on a Bioanalyzer 2100, and re-quantified with the KAPA Library Quantification kit. Every immunoSEQ 96-well plate was sequenced on a dedicated single-read 150-cycle Illumina NextSeq 550 flow cell. In the paper's pipeline: Because only junctional sequences without quality scores were contained in the immunoSEQ output, filtering matching that applied to full-length reads could not be performed. To assign V/J genes and CDR3, sequences were annotated using PyIR, a Python wrapper for IgBLAST v1.9, with IMGT germline references. Reads were filtered out if the reads had weak V/J assignments (E-value above 1e-6), no CDR3, stop codons, out-of-frame junctions, or ambiguous translated residues. V3J clonotypes were defined as sequences sharing the same inferred V gene, J gene, and CDR3 amino acid sequence. The percentage overlap between two repertoires was calculated by dividing the number of shared unique clonotypes by the size of the smaller repertoire. Three approaches were used to assess repertoire richness: RTK rarefaction, the Chao1 estimator, and Recon v2.1 estimates of unobserved clonotypes. Generation probabilities were computed with OLGA for all TCRbeta clonotypes obtained by the gDNA method from a few donors. TCRdb carries this immuneACCESS record with in-frame sequences only. Its versions omit some clonotypes, under half of them owing to an unresolved V gene in the studies checked, with the rest unexplained. That table is the source of V, J and clone size, and D and trimming were worked out from the DNA. The sample table holds nearly 1 million clones, of which more than 75% were seen once. About 1.5% of the sample lies in the top ten.

Sequenced input: memory CD4+ T cells sorted from blood. In light of the paper, this sample's cell subset or site label describes: CD45RA-negative fraction. This sequence was found in a young man in good health. The sequence links TRBV7-9 to TRBJ1-2; no confident D gene assignment can be made. The CDR3 reads as follows: CASSLEKDGGYTF. The DNA reads TGTGCCAGCAGCTTAGAAAAAGACGGGGGCTACACCTTC.